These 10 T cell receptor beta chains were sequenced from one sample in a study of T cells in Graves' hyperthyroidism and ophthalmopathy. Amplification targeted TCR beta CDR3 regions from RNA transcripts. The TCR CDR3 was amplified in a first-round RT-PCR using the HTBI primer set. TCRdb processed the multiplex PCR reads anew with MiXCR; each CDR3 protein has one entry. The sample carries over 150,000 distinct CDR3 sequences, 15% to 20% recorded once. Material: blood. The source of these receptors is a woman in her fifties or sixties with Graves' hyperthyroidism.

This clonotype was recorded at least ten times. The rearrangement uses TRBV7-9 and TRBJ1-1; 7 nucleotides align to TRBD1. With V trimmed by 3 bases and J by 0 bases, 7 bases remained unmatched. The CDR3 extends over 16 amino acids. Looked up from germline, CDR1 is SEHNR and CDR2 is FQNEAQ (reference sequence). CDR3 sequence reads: CASSFGTVLLNTEAFF. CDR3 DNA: TGTGCCAGCAGCTTTGGGACAGTCTTACTGAACACTGAAGCTTTCTTT.

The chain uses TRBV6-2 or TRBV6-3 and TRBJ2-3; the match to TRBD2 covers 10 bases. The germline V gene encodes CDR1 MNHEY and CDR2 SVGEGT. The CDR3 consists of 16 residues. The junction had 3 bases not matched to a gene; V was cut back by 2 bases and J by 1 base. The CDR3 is CASSYGLAGGTDTQYF. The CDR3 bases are TGTGCCAGCAGTTACGGGCTAGCGGGGGGCACAGATACGCAGTATTTT.

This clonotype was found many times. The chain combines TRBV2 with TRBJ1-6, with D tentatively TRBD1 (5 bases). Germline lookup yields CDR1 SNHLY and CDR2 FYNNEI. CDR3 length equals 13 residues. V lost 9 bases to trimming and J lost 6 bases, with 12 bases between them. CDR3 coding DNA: TGTGCCAGTCTACGGGGGGTTAATTCACCCCTCCACTTT. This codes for CASLRGVNSPLHF. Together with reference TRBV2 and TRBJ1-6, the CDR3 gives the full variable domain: EPEVTQTPSHQVTQMGQEVILRCVPISNHLYFYWYRQILGQKVEFLVSFYNNEISEKSEIFDDQFSVERPDGSNFTLKIRSTKLEDSAMYFCASLRGVNSPLHFGNGTRLTVT.

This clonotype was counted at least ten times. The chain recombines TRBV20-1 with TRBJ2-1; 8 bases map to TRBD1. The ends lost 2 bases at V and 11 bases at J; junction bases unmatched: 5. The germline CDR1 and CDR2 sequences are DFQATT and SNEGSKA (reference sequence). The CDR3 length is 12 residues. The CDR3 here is CSARTRDRKQFF. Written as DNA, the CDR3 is TGCAGTGCTAGAACCCGGGACAGGAAGCAGTTCTTC.

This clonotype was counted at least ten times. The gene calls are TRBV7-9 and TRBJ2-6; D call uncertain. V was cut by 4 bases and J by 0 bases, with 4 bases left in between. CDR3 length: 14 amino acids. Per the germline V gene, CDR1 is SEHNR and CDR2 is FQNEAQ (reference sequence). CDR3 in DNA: TGTGCCAGCAGCTATGTCTCTGGGGCCAACGTCCTGACTTTC. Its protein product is CASSYVSGANVLTF.

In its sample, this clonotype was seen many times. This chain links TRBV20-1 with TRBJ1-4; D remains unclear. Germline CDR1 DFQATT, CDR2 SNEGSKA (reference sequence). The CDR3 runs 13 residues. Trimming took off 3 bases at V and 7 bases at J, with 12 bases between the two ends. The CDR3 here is CSASDAVGEKLFF. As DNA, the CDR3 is TGCAGTGCTAGTGACGCCGTTGGTGAAAAACTGTTTTTT.

The CDR3 bases are TGTGCCAGCGCGAGAAGTGATAGTAGGGCCGGGGAGCTGTTTTTT. The encoded protein is CASARSDSRAGELFF. The rearrangement uses TRBV19 and TRBJ2-2; D ambiguous. V lost 9 bases, J lost 6 bases, and 20 bases lay in between. Germline CDR1 is LNHDA and CDR2 is SQIVND (reference sequence). This CDR3 spans 15 amino acids.

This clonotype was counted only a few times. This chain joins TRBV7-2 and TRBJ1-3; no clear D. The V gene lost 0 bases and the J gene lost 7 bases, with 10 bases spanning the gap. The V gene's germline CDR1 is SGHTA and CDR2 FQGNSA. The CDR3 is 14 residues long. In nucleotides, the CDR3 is TGTGCCAGCAGCTTAGCGGCAGGCGGGAACACCATATATTTT. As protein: CASSLAAGGNTIYF. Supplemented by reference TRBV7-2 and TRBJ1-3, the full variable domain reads GAGVSQSPSNKVTEKGKDVELRCDPISGHTALYWYRQSLGQGLEFLIYFQGNSAPDKSGLPSDRFSAERTGGSVSTLTIQRTQQEDSAVYLCASSLAAGGNTIYFGEGSWLTVV.

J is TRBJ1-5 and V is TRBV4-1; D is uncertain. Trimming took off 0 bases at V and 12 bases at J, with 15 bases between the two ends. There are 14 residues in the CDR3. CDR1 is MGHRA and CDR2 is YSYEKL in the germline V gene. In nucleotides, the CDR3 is TGCGCCAGCAGCCAAGATATCGGATCGAGGAGCCAGCATTTT. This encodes CASSQDIGSRSQHF.

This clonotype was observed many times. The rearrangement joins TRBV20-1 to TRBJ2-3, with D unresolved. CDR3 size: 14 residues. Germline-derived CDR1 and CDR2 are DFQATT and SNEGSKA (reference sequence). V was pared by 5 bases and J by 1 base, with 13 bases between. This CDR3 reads CSAHLMGGTDTQYF. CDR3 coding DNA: TGCAGTGCTCACTTGATGGGCGGCACAGATACGCAGTATTTT.